The clone carrying this T cell receptor (beta chain) was seen only a few times. Germline V CDR1 and CDR2: MNHNY, SVGAGI (reference sequence). The V gene lost 5 bases and the J gene lost 0 bases, with 10 bases spanning the gap. The length of the CDR3 is 14 residues. This sample was included in a study of blood T cell repertoires in COVID-19. Original processing methods: Reference gene primer amplification gave estimated nucleated cell counts. The assay was immunoSEQ multiplex PCR, and TCRdb's table has in-frame clones only and misses some. D and trimming were read from the DNA, whereas the V and J calls and clone size are those reported in that table. The sample records tens of thousands of clones, around four fifths being singletons.

Sample: peripheral blood. The sequence was obtained from a human donor in a cohort sampled during active COVID-19. This chain joins TRBV6-6 and TRBJ1-1; no definite D call. CDR3 bases: TGTGCCAGCAGTAATAGACTTTTGAACACTGAAGCTTTCTTT. Translation gives CASSNRLLNTEAFF.